What follows are 5 T cell receptor beta chains derived from one specimen sequenced in a study of CD8 T cells in Susac syndrome (dated by TCRdb to the late 2010s). The library was made by the immunoSEQ multiplex PCR assay. RNA was extracted using the RNeasy kit, and about 0.45 to 1 ug of the RNA was reverse transcribed with random hexamers. Using fastp trimming at Q25 and MiXCR clonotype assembly, TCRdb reanalyzed the public sequencing data and kept in-frame beta chains. Identical CDR3 protein sequences are pooled into one entry, listed with their most common genes and DNA. Recorded for this sample are 200,000 or so distinct CDR3 sequences; roughly 96% of them occurred a single time. 0.093% of the sample goes to the ten largest clones. Sequenced: CD4+ T cells from PBMCs. The receptor set was obtained from a human donor with multiple sclerosis.

The chain has TRBV11-2 and TRBJ2-7; the D gene is possibly TRBD1 (6 bases). Germline CDR1 and CDR2: SGHAT and FQNNGV. The CDR3 totals 16 residues. Trimming took off 5 bases at V and 7 bases at J, with 24 bases between the two ends. CDR3 DNA: TGTGCCAGCAGCGCCATTAAGGCCAGGGGATCTTTGGAGCAGTACTTC. It is translated as CASSAIKARGSLEQYF.

The chain has TRBV27 and TRBJ1-1; tentatively, D is TRBD1 (5 bases). Per germline, CDR1 MNHEY and CDR2 SMNVEV (reference sequence). The CDR3 runs 13 residues. V lost 1 base, J lost 10 bases, and 13 bases lay in between. CDR3 sequence reads: CASSLWAGMGAFF. The DNA for the CDR3 is TGTGCCAGCAGTTTATGGGCAGGGATGGGAGCTTTCTTT.

The gene calls are TRBV3-1 and TRBJ1-5, with D possibly matching TRBD1 (5 bases). The CDR3 covers 13 residues. With 1 base removed from V and 9 bases from J, the gap between germline ends came to 10 bases. The germline CDR1 and CDR2 sequences are LGHDT and YNNKEL (reference sequence). CDR3 sequence: CASSQAAGPPQHF. CDR3 in DNA: TGTGCCAGCAGCCAAGCAGCGGGGCCGCCCCAGCATTTT.

The gene calls are TRBV20-1 and TRBJ2-1; 7 bases are shared with TRBD1. The CDR3 runs to 13 residues. The trim removed 6 bases at V and 2 bases at J, leaving 4 bases unmatched. From germline, CDR1 is DFQATT and CDR2 SNEGSKA (reference sequence). CDR3 sequence: CSAGGRTYNEQFF. CDR3 in DNA: TGCAGTGCAGGGGGCCGAACCTACAATGAGCAGTTCTTC.

The chain has TRBV29-1 and TRBJ2-7; D is tentatively TRBD1 or TRBD2 (6 bases each). Germline lookup yields CDR1 SQVTM and CDR2 ANQGSEA. V was clipped by 6 bases and J by 0 bases, with 12 bases between them. This CDR3 spans 13 amino acids. CDR3 sequence (DNA): TGCAGCGTAGGGGGGTCGAACTCCTACGAGCAGTACTTC. Encoded protein: CSVGGSNSYEQYF.